This TCR beta chain was captured in a study of a mutant IDH1 vaccine in newly diagnosed glioma. Details on this clone: Its antigen is not identified.

Specified time point: week 35, safety follow-up. Each dose of the vaccine consisted of 300 ug of mutant IDH1 20-mer peptide, with topical imiquimod. TCRdb keeps only in-frame clones here, not all; method: immunoSEQ multiplex PCR. Counted here are tens of thousands of clones, about 85% occurring once; the ten biggest clones make up around 4.1%. Germline assignment: CDR1 SQVTM and CDR2 ANQGSEA. This CDR3 contains 13 residues. V gave up 0 bases and J gave up 4 bases, with 9 bases separating them. The input for sequencing was PBMCs, taken from a glioma patient whose treatment included an IDH1 peptide vaccine. The chain combines TRBV29-1 with TRBJ1-1; the D is unclear. The receptor comes from a woman under 30 with glioma. The CDR3 region has the DNA TGCAGCGTTGAAGATCCGACATCCACTGAAGCTTTCTTT. Its protein product is CSVEDPTSTEAFF.